The T cell receptor (beta chain) described here comes from a study of blood T cells in healthy people across ages. Healthy Russian Caucasian donors spanned ages about 6 to 95 years. Peripheral blood samples of around 9.8 milliliters were drawn from each donor. A second about 6 to 12 cycle PCR used barcoded and J-beta primers. TCRdb recomputed calls from the 5' RACE reads with MiXCR, one row per CDR3 protein. The repertoire has about 1 million distinct CDR3 sequences, 40% to 50% of them found once; the top ten carry 15% to 20%. Remarks on this clonotype: What it binds is unknown.

The study's findings and limits: Estimated diversity, derived from one million T cells, was regarded as an underestimate. While age rose, TCR beta diversity per million T cells dropped in a roughly linear way.

Germline values: CDR1 SQVTM, CDR2 ANQGSEA. The V gene lost 7 bases and the J gene lost 8 bases, with 20 bases spanning the gap. The CDR3 runs 14 residues. The chain combines TRBV29-1 with TRBJ1-4; D is perhaps TRBD1 (5 bases). Sequencing input: blood. The clonotype comes from a woman in her fifties or sixties in good health. CDR3 sequence reads: CSGPSEGRVEKLFF. Here the CDR3 DNA reads TGCAGCGGACCCAGTGAGGGGAGGGTCGAAAAACTGTTTTTT.